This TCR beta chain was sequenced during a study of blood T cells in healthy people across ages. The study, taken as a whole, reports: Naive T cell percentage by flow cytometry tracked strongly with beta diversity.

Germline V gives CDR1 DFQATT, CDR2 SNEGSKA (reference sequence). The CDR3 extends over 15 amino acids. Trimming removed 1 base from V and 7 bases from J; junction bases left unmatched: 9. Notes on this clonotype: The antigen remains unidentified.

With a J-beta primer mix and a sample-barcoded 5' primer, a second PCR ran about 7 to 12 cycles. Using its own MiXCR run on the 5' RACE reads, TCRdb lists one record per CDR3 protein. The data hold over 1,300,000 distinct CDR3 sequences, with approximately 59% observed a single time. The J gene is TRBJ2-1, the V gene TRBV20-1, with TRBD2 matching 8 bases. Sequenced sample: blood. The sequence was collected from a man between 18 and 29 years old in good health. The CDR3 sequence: CSARGREDPGNEQFF. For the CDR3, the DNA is TGCAGTGCTAGAGGGCGGGAGGACCCGGGGAATGAGCAGTTCTTC.